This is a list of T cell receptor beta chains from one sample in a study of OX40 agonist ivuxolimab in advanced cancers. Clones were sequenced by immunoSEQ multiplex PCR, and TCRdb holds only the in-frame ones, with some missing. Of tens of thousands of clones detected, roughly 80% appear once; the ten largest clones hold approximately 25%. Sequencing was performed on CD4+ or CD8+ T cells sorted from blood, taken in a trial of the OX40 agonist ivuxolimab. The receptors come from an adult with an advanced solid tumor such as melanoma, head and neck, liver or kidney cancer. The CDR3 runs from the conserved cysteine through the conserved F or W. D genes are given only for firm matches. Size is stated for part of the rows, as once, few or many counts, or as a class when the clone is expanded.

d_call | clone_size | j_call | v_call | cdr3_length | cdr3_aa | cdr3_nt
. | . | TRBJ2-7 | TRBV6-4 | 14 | CASSDSPEAYEQYF | TGTGCCAGCAGTGACTCGCCGGAGGCCTACGAGCAGTACTTC
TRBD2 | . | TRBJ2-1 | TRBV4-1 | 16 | CASSQLAGEVINEQFF | TGCGCCAGCAGCCAACTAGCGGGGGAAGTGATCAATGAGCAGTTCTTC
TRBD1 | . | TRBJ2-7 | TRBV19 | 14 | CASRSGTGAKRKYF | TGTGCCAGTAGGAGTGGGACAGGGGCCAAGAGGAAGTACTTC
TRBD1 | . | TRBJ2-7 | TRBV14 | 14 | CARIPAGGIYEQYF | TGTGCCAGGATTCCGGCAGGGGGCATCTACGAGCAGTACTTC
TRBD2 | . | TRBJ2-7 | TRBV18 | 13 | CASSPGLAYEQYF | TGTGCCAGCTCACCGGGACTAGCCTACGAGCAGTACTTC
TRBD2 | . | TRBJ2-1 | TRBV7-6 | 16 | CASSPLAGDITNEQFF | TGTGCCAGCAGCCCCTTAGCGGGAGACATTACCAATGAGCAGTTCTTC
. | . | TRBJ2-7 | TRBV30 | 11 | CAWRSGYEQYF | TGTGCCTGGAGGTCAGGGTACGAGCAGTACTTC
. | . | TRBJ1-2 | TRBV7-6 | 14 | CASSLAGSLYGYTF | TGTGCCAGCAGCTTAGCGGGCTCCCTCTATGGCTACACCTTC
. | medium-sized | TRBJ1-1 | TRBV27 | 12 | CASSGQLGVAFF | TGTGCCAGCAGTGGGCAGTTGGGGGTGGCTTTCTTT
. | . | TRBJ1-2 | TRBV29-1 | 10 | CSVAGDGYTF | TGCAGCGTTGCCGGAGACGGCTACACCTTC
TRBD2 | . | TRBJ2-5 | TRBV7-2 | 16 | CASSSPGLAGQETQYF | TGTGCCAGCAGCTCCCCGGGACTAGCGGGACAAGAGACCCAGTACTTC
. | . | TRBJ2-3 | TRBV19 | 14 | CASSIAIAPDTQYF | TGTGCCAGTAGTATAGCCATAGCTCCAGATACGCAGTATTTT
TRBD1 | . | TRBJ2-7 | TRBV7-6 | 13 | CASSFGQGSEQYF | TGTGCCAGCAGCTTCGGACAGGGGTCTGAGCAGTACTTC
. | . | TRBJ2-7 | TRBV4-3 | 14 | CASSQDTGKYEQYF | TGCGCCAGCAGCCAAGACACAGGGAAGTACGAGCAGTACTTC
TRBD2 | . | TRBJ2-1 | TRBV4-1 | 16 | CASSQSWQGGWDEQFF | TGCGCCAGCAGCCAGTCCTGGCAGGGAGGGTGGGATGAGCAGTTCTTC
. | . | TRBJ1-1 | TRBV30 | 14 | CAWSVRGGGTEAFF | TGTGCCTGGAGTGTACGGGGAGGAGGGACTGAAGCTTTCTTT
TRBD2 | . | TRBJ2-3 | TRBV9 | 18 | CASSTRTSGGAGTDTQYF | TGTGCCAGCAGCACGCGGACTAGCGGGGGGGCCGGCACAGATACGCAGTATTTT
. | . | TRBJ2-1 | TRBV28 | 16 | CASTKMGTLSYNEQFF | TGTGCCAGCACCAAAATGGGGACTCTCTCCTACAATGAGCAGTTCTTC
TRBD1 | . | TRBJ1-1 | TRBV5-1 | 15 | CASSLVSGQGTEAFF | TGCGCCAGCAGCTTGGTTTCGGGACAGGGCACTGAAGCTTTCTTT
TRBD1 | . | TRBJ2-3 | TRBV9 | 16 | CASSDWTGGNTDTQYF | TGTGCCAGCAGCGACTGGACAGGGGGGAACACAGATACGCAGTATTTT
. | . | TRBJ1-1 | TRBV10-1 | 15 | CASSQGTISNSEAFF | TGCGCCAGCAGCCAGGGGACGATATCGAACTCTGAAGCTTTCTTT
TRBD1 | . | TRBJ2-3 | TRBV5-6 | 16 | CASSPPGQLFTDTQYF | TGTGCCAGCAGCCCCCCGGGACAGCTTTTCACAGATACGCAGTATTTT
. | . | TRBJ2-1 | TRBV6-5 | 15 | CASSYSQGSYNEQFF | TGTGCCAGCAGTTACTCGCAGGGCTCCTACAATGAGCAGTTCTTC
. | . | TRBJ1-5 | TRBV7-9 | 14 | CASSQQESNQPQHF | TGTGCCAGCAGTCAACAGGAGAGCAATCAGCCCCAGCATTTT
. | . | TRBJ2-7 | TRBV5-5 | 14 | CASSLVGASYEQYF | TGTGCCAGCAGCTTGGTGGGAGCCTCCTACGAGCAGTACTTC
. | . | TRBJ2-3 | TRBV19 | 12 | CASSSGGDTQYF | TGTGCCAGTAGTTCCGGAGGAGATACGCAGTATTTT
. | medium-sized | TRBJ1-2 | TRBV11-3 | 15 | CASSFGGLEGYGYTF | TGTGCCAGCAGCTTCGGCGGCCTAGAGGGCTATGGCTACACCTTC
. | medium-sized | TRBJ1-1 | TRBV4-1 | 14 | CASSQDSSEAEAFF | TGCGCCAGCAGCCAAGACTCCTCAGAGGCTGAAGCTTTCTTT
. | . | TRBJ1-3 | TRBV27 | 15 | CASSLSRQAGNTIYF | TGTGCCAGCAGTTTATCGAGGCAGGCCGGAAACACCATATATTTT
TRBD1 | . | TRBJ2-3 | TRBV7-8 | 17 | CASSFETTGPLRDTQYF | TGTGCCAGCAGCTTCGAGACGACAGGGCCTCTCCGGGATACGCAGTATTTT
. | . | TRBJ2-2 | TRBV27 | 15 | CASSLLGPNTGELFF | TGTGCCAGCAGTCTACTAGGTCCGAACACCGGGGAGCTGTTTTTT
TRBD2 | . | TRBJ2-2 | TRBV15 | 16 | CAATRAGGPGTGELFF | TGTGCTGCAACTCGGGCGGGAGGGCCTGGCACCGGGGAGCTGTTTTTT
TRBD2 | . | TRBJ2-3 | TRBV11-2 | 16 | CASSFRAGGSTDTQYF | TGTGCCAGCAGCTTTCGCGCGGGGGGGAGCACAGATACGCAGTATTTT
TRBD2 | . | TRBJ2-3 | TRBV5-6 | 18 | CASTLGASGRKLADTQYF | TGTGCCAGCACCCTAGGGGCTAGCGGGAGGAAATTGGCAGATACGCAGTATTTT
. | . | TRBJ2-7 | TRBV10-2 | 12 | CASRAGHDEQYF | TGCGCCAGCCGGGCAGGGCACGACGAGCAGTACTTC
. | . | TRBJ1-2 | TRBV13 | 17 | CASSLGGLQGSDYGYTF | TGTGCCAGCAGCTTAGGTGGTCTTCAGGGGAGCGACTATGGCTACACCTTC
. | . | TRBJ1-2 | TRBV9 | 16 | CASSVGDSLTNYGYTF | TGTGCCAGCAGCGTAGGAGACAGCCTGACAAACTATGGCTACACCTTC
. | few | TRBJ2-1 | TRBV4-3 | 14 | CASSQDLAANEQFF | TGCGCCAGCAGCCAAGATCTGGCAGCGAATGAGCAGTTCTTC
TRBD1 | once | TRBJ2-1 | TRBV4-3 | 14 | CASSHGDSYNEQFF | TGCGCCAGCAGCCACGGGGACAGCTACAATGAGCAGTTCTTC
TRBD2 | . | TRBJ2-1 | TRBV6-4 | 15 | CASSVTSGNYNEQFF | TGTGCCAGCAGCGTTACTAGCGGGAACTACAATGAGCAGTTCTTC
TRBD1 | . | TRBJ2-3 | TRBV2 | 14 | CASSDGQGSDTQYF | TGTGCCAGCAGTGATGGACAGGGGTCAGATACGCAGTATTTT
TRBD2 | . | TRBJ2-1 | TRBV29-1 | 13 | CSVDGTIYNEQFF | TGCAGCGTTGACGGGACTATCTACAATGAGCAGTTCTTC
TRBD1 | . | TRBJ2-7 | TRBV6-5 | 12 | CASSPTGDEQYF | TGTGCCAGCAGTCCGACAGGGGACGAGCAGTACTTC
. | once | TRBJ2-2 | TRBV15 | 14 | CATSTSWETGELFF | TGTGCCACCAGCACCTCCTGGGAAACCGGGGAGCTGTTTTTT
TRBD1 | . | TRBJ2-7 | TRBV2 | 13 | CASAGQGGDEQYF | TGTGCCAGCGCGGGACAGGGAGGGGACGAGCAGTACTTC
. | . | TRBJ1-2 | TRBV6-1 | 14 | CASSDPGLGYGYTF | TGTGCCAGCAGTGACCCGGGCCTTGGATATGGCTACACCTTC
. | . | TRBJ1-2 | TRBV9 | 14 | CASSPGGANTGYTF | TGTGCCAGCAGCCCGGGGGGGGCGAACACTGGCTACACCTTC
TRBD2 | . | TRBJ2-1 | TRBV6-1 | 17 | CASSEEVAGVVYNEQFF | TGTGCCAGCAGTGAGGAAGTAGCGGGAGTGGTCTACAATGAGCAGTTCTTC
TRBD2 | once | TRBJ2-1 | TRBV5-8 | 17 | CASSLTRWASGYYEQFF | TGTGCCAGCAGCTTAACCCGGTGGGCTAGCGGATATTATGAGCAGTTCTTC
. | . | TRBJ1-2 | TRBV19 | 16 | CASSIDGFPGASGYTF | TGTGCCAGTAGTATAGATGGCTTCCCAGGGGCGAGTGGCTACACCTTC
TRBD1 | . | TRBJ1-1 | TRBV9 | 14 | CASSVSTGFSEAFF | TGTGCCAGCAGCGTCTCGACAGGGTTCTCTGAAGCTTTCTTT
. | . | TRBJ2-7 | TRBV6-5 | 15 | CASSYSYSSSYEQYF | TGTGCCAGCAGTTACTCTTACAGCAGCTCCTACGAGCAGTACTTC
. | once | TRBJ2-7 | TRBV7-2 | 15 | CASTESASETYEQYF | TGTGCCAGCACCGAATCGGCTAGTGAGACCTACGAGCAGTACTTC
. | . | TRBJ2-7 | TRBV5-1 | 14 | CASSLALRGYEQYF | TGCGCCAGCAGCTTGGCCTTAAGGGGTTACGAGCAGTACTTC
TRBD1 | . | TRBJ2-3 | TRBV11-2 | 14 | CASSYGTGTDTQYF | TGTGCCAGCAGCTACGGGACAGGCACAGATACGCAGTATTTT